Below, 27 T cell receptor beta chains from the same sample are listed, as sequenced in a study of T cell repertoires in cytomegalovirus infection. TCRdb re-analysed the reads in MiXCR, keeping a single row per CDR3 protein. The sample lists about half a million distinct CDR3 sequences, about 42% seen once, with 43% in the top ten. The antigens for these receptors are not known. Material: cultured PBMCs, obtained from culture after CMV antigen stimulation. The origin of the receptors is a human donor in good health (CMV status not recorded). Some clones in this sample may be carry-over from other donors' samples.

The CDR3 protein is CASSLGSSTGASQYF. The CDR3 nucleotides are TGTGCCAGCAGCTTAGGTTCCTCGACAGGGGCATCGCAGTATTTT. This chain links TRBV7-2 with TRBJ2-3; 8 nucleotides align to TRBD1. Germline V lookup: CDR1 SGHTA, CDR2 FQGNSA. V trimming: 1 base; J trimming: 10 bases; junction bases outside the gene matches: 10. CDR3 size: 15 residues.

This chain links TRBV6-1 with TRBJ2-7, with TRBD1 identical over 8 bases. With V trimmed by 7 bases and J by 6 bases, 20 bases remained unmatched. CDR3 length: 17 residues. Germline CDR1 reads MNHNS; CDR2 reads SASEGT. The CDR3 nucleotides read TGTGCCAGCAAACAAATGTGGGGAGAGGCAGGGGGCATCGAGCAGTACTTC. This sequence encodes CASKQMWGEAGGIEQYF.

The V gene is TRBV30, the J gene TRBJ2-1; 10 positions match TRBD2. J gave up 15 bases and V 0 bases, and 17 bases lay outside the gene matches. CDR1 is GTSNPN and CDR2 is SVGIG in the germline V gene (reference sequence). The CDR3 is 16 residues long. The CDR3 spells CAWSVGLAGASGDPFF. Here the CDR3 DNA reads TGTGCCTGGAGTGTAGGGCTAGCGGGAGCTAGCGGGGACCCGTTCTTC.

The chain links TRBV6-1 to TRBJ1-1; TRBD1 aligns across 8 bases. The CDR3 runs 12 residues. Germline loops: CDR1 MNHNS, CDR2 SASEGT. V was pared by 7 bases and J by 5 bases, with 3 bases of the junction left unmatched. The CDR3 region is CASTRQGTEAFF. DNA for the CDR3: TGTGCCAGCACGCGACAGGGGACTGAAGCTTTCTTT.

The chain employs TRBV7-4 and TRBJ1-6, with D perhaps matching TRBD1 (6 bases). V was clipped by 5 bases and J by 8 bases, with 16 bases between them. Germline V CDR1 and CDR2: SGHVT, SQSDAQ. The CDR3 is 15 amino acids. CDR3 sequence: CASSPGARGYSPLHF. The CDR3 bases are TGTGCCAGCAGCCCAGGGGCCAGGGGTTATTCACCCCTCCACTTT.

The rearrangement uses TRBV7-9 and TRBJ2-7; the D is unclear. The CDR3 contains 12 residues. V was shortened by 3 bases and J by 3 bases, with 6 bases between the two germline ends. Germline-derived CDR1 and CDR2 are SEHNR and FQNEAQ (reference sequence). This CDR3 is CASSFARYEQYF. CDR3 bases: TGTGCCAGCAGCTTTGCGCGCTACGAGCAGTACTTC.

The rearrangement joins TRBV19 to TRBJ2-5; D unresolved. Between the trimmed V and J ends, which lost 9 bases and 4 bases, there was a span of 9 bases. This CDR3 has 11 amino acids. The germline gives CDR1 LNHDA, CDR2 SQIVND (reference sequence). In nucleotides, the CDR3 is TGTGCCAGCCAACTCAGAGAGACCCAGTACTTC. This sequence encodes CASQLRETQYF.

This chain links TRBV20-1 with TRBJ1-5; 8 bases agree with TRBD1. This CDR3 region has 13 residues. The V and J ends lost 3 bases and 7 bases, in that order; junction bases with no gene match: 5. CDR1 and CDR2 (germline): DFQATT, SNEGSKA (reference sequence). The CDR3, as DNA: TGCAGTGCTAGCAGACAGGGGATCCAGCCCCAGCATTTT. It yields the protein CSASRQGIQPQHF.

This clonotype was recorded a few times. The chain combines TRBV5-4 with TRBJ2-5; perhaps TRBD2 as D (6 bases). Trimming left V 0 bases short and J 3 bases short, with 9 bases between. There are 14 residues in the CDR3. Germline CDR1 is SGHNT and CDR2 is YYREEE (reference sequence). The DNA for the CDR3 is TGTGCCAGCAGCTTGGGTGGGGGGAAAGAGACCCAGTACTTC. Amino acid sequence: CASSLGGGKETQYF.

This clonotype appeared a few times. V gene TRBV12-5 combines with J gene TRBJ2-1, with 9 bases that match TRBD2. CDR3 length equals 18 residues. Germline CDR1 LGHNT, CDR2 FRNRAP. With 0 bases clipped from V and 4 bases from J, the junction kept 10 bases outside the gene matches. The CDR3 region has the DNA TGTGCTAGTGGTTTGGTACTTGGTAGCGGGGGCGATTACAATGAGCAGTTCTTC. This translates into CASGLVLGSGGDYNEQFF.

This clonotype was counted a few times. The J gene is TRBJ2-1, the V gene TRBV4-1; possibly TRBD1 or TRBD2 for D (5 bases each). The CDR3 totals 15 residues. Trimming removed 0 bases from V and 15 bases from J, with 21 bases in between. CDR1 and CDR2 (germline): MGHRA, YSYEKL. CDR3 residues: CASSQEGVSTQSLFF. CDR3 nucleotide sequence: TGCGCCAGCAGCCAAGAGGGGGTGTCGACTCAGAGCTTGTTCTTC.

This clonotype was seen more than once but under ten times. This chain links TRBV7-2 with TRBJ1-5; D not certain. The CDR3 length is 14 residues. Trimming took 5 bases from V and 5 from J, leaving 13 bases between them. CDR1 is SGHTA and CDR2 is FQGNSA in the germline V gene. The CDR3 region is CASSPFAADQPQHF. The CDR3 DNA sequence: TGTGCCAGCAGCCCATTTGCAGCAGATCAGCCCCAGCATTTT.

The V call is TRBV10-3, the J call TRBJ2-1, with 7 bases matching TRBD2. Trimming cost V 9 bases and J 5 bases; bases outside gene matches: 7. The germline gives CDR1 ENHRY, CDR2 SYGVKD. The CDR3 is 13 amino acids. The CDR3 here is CAMAGARDNEQFF. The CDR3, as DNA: TGTGCCATGGCGGGAGCTCGGGACAATGAGCAGTTCTTC.

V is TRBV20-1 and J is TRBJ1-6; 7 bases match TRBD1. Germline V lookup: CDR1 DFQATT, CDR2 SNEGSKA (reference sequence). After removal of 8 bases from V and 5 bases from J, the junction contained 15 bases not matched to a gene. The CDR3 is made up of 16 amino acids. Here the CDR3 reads CSPMDRRSGHNSPLHF. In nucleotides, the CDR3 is TGCAGTCCCATGGACAGGCGAAGTGGGCATAATTCACCCCTCCACTTT.

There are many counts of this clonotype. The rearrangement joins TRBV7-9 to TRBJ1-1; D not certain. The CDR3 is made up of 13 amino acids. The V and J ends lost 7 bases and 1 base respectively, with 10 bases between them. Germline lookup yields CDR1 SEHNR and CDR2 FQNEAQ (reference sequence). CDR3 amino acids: CASIRGGNTEAFF. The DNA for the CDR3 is TGTGCCAGCATACGGGGTGGGAACACTGAAGCTTTCTTT.

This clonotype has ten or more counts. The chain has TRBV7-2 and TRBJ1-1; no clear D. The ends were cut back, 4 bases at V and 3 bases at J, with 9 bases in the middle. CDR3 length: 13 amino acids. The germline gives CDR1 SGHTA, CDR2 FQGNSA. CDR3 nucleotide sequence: TGTGCCAGCAGCTCAAGTAGGGACACTGAAGCTTTCTTT. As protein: CASSSSRDTEAFF.

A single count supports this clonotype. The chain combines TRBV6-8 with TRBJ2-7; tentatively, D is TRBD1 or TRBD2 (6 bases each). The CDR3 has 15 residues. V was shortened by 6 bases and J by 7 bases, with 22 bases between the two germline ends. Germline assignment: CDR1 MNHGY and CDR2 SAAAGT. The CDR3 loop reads CASSRGGQGSGEQYF. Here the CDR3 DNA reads TGTGCCAGCAGCAGAGGGGGGCAGGGGTCGGGGGAGCAGTACTTC.

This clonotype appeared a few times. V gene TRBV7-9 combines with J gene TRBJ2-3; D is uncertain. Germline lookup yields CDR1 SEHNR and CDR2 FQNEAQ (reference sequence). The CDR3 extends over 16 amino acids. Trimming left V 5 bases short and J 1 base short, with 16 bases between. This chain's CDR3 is CASSPWGSRGTDTQYF. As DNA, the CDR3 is TGTGCCAGCAGCCCCTGGGGATCTCGGGGCACAGATACGCAGTATTTT. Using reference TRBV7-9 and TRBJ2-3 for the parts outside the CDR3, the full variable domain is DTGVSQNPRHKITKRGQNVTFRCDPISEHNRLYWYRQTLGQGPEFLTYFQNEAQLEKSRLLSDRFSAERPKGSFSTLEIQRTEQGDSAMYLCASSPWGSRGTDTQYFGPGTRLTVL.

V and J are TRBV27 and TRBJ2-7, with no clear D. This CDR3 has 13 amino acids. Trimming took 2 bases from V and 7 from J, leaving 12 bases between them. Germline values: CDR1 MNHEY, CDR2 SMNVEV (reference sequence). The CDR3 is CASSLNGEGEQYF. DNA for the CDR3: TGTGCCAGCAGTTTAAATGGGGAAGGGGAGCAGTACTTC.

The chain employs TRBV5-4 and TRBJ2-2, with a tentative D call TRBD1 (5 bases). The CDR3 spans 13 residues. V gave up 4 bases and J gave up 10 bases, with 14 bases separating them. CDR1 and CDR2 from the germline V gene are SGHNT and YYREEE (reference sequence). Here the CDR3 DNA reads TGTGCCAGCAGCCTACCCCAGGGTGAGGAGCTGTTTTTT. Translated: CASSLPQGEELFF.

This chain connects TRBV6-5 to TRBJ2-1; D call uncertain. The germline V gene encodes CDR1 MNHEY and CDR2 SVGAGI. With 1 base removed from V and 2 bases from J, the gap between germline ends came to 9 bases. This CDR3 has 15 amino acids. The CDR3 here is CASSYYDAAYNEQFF. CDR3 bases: TGTGCCAGCAGTTACTACGATGCGGCCTACAATGAGCAGTTCTTC.

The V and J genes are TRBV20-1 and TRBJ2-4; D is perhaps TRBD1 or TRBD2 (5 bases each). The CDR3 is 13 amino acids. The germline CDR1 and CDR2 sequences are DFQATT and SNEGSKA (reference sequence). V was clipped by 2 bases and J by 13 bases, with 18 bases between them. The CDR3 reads CSARHNSRDDQYF. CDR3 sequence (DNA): TGCAGTGCTAGACATAACTCCCGGGACGACCAGTACTTC.

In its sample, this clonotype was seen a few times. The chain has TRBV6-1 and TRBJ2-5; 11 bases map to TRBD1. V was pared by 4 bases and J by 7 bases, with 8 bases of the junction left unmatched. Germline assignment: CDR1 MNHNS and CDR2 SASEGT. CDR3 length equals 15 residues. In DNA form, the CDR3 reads TGTGCCAGCAGTGGGACAGGGGGCGCGGAAGGGACCCAGTACTTC. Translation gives CASSGTGGAEGTQYF.

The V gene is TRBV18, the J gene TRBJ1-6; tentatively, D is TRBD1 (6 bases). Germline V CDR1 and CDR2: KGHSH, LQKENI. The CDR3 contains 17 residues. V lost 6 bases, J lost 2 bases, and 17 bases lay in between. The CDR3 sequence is CASSPRGGAAYNSPLHF. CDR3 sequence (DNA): TGTGCCAGCTCGCCCCGGGGGGGGGCCGCCTATAATTCACCCCTCCACTTT.

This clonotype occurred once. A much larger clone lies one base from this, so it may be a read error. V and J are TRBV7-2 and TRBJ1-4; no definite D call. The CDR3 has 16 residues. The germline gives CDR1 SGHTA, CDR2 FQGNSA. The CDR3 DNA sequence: TGTGCCAGCAGCTTAGTCAGTGGAGCAACTATTGAAAAACTGTTTTTT. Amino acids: CASSLVSGATIEKLFF.

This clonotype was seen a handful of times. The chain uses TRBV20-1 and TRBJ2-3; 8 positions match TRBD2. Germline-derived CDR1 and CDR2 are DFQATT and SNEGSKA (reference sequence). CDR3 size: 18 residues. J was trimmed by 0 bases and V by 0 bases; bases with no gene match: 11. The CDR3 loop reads CSARDLGLAGSSTDTQYF. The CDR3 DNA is TGCAGTGCTAGAGATCTAGGATTAGCGGGAAGTAGCACAGATACGCAGTATTTT.

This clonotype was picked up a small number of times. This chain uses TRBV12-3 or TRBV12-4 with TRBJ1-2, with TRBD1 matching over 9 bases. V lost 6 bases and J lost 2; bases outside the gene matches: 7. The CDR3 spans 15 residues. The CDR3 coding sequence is TGTGCCAGCAGCTTCCGGGACAGGGAAAACTATGGCTACACCTTC. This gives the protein CASSFRDRENYGYTF.